This T cell receptor beta chain is drawn from a study of regulatory T cells in long-lasting Graves disease. The sample's time point: newly diagnosed GD, antithyroid drugs for less than 3 months. After RNA was extracted from PBMCs, the TCR library was made from it. Arm-PCR of CDR3 regions and iRepertoire HTBI primers were used to build TCR beta libraries. TCRdb itself ran the multiplex PCR reads through MiXCR, one entry per CDR3 protein. Counted here are 300,000 to 450,000 distinct CDR3 sequences, 15% to 17% occurring once; the ten biggest clones make up 22%. There are many counts of this clonotype. V lost 3 bases and J lost 9, with 9 bases in between. This CDR3 region has 12 residues. Germline-derived CDR1 and CDR2 are KGHSH and LQKENI.

The chain combines TRBV18 with TRBJ2-1, with no clear D. The clonotype originates from a female donor with Graves disease. The material was peripheral blood mononuclear cells (PBMCs), obtained at new diagnosis, from a patient treated with antithyroid drugs. CDR3: CASSPASGEQFF. The CDR3 DNA reads as TGTGCCAGCTCACCTGCCTCTGGTGAGCAGTTCTTC. Using reference TRBV18 and TRBJ2-1 for the parts outside the CDR3, the full variable domain is NAGVMQNPRHLVRRRGQEARLRCSPMKGHSHVYWYRQLPEEGLKFMVYLQKENIIDESGMPKERFSAEFPKEGPSILRIQQVVRGDSAAYFCASSPASGEQFFGPGTRLTVL.